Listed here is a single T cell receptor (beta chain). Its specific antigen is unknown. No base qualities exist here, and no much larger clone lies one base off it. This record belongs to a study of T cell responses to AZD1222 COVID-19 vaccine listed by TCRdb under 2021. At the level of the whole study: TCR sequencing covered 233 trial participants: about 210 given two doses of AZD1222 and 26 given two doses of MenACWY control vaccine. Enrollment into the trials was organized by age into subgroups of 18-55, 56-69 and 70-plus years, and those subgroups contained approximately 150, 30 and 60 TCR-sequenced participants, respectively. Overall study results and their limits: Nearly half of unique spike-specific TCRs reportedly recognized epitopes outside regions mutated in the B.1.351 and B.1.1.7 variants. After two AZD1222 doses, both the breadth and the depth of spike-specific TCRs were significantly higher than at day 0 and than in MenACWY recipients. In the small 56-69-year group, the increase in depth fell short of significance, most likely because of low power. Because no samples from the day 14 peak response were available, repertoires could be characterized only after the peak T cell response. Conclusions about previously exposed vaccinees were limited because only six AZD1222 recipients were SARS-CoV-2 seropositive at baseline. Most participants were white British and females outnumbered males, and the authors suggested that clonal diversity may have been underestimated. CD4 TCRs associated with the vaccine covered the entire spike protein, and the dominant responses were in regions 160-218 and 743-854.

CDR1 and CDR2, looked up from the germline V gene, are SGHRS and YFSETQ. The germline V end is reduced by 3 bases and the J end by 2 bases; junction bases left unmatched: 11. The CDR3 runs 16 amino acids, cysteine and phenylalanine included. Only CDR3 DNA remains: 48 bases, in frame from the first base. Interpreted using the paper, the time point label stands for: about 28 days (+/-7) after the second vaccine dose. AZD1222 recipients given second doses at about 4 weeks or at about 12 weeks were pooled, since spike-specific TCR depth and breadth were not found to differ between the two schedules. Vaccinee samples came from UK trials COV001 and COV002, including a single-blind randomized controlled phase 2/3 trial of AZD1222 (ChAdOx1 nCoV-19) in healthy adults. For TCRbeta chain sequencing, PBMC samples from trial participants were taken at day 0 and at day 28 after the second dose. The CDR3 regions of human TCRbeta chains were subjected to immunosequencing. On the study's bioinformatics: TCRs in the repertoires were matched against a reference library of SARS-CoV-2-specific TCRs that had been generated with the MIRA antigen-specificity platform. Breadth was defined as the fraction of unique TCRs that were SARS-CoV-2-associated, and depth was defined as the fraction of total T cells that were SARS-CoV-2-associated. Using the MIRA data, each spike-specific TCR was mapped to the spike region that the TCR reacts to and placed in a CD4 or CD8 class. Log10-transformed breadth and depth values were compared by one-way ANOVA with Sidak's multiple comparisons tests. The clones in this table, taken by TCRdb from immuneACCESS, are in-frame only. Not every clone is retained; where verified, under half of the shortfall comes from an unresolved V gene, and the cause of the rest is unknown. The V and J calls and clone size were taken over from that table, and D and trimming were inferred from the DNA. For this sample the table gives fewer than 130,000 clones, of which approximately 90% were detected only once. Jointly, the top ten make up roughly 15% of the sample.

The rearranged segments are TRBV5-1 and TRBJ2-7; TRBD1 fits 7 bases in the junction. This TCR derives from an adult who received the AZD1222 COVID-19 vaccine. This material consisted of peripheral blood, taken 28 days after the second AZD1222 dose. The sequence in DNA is TGCGCCAGCAGCTCACTAACAGGGGACCGAACCTACGAGCAGTACTTC. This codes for CASSSLTGDRTYEQYF.